This T cell receptor beta chain comes out of a study of blood T cells in healthy people across ages. CDR1 is MDHEN and CDR2 is SYDVKM in the germline V gene. The CDR3 consists of 15 residues. The germline V and J ends were trimmed by 6 bases and 0 bases, with 15 bases remaining between them. Aged roughly 6 to 90, donors were systemically healthy Caucasians from Russia. Isolation recovered at least 7 million PBMCs from every sample. Sample-barcoded 5' priming and a J-beta primer mix drove a second PCR of roughly 7 to 11 cycles. MiXCR, applied by TCRdb to the 5' RACE reads, yields one record per CDR3 protein. The table records 1.5 million to 2 million distinct CDR3 sequences, almost 35% of them present only once. This clonotype was counted only a few times.

The source is a woman aged 30 to 39 in good health. The V and J genes are TRBV28 and TRBJ2-7; no definite D call. The sequenced material came from blood. The chain's CDR3 is CASSATRGYSYEQYF. The CDR3 DNA follows: TGTGCCAGCAGCGCCACCAGAGGTTACTCCTACGAGCAGTACTTC.